This is a list of T cell receptor beta chains from one sample in a study of healthy donors' naive CD4 and CD8 T cells. Via MiXCR, TCRdb re-called the reads, giving one row per CDR3 protein. The sample yields roughly 200,000 distinct CDR3 sequences, about 76% seen once. Sequenced material: naive CD4+ and CD8+ T cells sorted from blood, pooled from several donors. Source of these receptors: a pool of human donors in good health; the sample pools cells from several healthy donors. CDR3s include the opening cysteine and the closing phenylalanine or tryptophan. A D gene is named only where the DNA matches it firmly. A clone size is listed for some rows: how often the clone was seen (once, few, many), or a class if it is expanded.

j_gene,abundance,d_gene,v_gene,CDR3aa,CDR3nt
TRBJ1-1,-,TRBD1,TRBV6-6,CASSLRGGFEAFF,TGTGCCAGCAGTTTACGAGGGGGCTTTGAAGCTTTCTTT
TRBJ2-7,-,-,TRBV20-1,CSARDLSYEQYF,TGCAGTGCTAGAGATCTGTCCTACGAGCAGTACTTC
TRBJ2-7,-,TRBD1,TRBV30,CAWARGQSYEQYF,TGTGCCTGGGCAAGGGGGCAATCCTACGAGCAGTACTTC
TRBJ1-1,-,-,TRBV6-5,CASSYSRGHTEAFF,TGTGCCAGCAGTTACTCGCGGGGGCACACTGAAGCTTTCTTT
TRBJ2-3,-,-,TRBV29-1,CSVEGGFTDTQYF,TGCAGCGTTGAAGGAGGCTTCACAGATACGCAGTATTTT
TRBJ2-7,-,-,TRBV6-5,CASSSPRSSYEQYF,TGTGCCAGCAGTTCCCCACGGAGTTCCTACGAGCAGTACTTC
TRBJ1-3,once,-,TRBV6-6,CAISGYREYSGNTIYF,TGTGCCATCAGTGGCTACAGGGAGTACTCTGGAAACACCATATATTTT
TRBJ2-5,-,TRBD2,TRBV20-1,CSAIAGVTSRETQYF,TGCAGTGCCATAGCGGGGGTGACGAGTCGTGAGACCCAGTACTTC
TRBJ1-1,-,-,TRBV29-1,CSVEWLNTEAFF,TGCAGCGTTGAATGGTTGAACACTGAAGCTTTCTTT
TRBJ2-7,-,TRBD2,TRBV5-5,CASSLVLDGREQYF,TGTGCCAGCAGCTTGGTTCTGGACGGGAGGGAGCAGTACTTC
TRBJ2-3,-,-,TRBV11-2,CASSRVIVSTDTQYF,TGTGCCAGCAGCAGGGTCATCGTCAGCACAGATACGCAGTATTTT
TRBJ2-7,-,TRBD1,TRBV27,CASSDRVRYEQYF,TGTGCCAGCAGTGACAGGGTGAGGTACGAGCAGTACTTC
TRBJ2-5,-,-,TRBV19,CASTAVDREGMKTQYF,TGTGCCAGTACCGCCGTGGACAGGGAGGGCATGAAGACCCAGTACTTC
TRBJ1-3,-,-,TRBV29-1,CSVAGHTGNTIYF,TGCAGCGTTGCCGGACACACTGGAAACACCATATATTTT
TRBJ2-1,-,TRBD2,TRBV29-1,CSVGGVWRTSGRAYNEQFF,TGCAGCGTGGGGGGAGTGTGGAGGACTAGCGGGAGGGCCTACAATGAGCAGTTCTTC
TRBJ2-6,-,TRBD1,TRBV11-2,CASSLGGLIRGSGANVLTF,TGTGCCAGCAGCTTAGGTGGCTTGATCAGGGGGTCTGGGGCCAACGTCCTGACTTTC
TRBJ2-7,-,-,TRBV29-1,CSALEGPGYEQYF,TGCAGCGCCCTAGAGGGACCGGGCTACGAGCAGTACTTC
TRBJ2-4,-,-,TRBV30,CAWSVSGPIQYF,TGTGCCTGGAGTGTATCGGGACCCATTCAGTACTTC
TRBJ2-7,-,-,TRBV5-5,CASSLEAGLTYEQYF,TGTGCCAGCAGCTTGGAAGCAGGGCTGACCTACGAGCAGTACTTC
TRBJ1-2,-,-,TRBV6-5,CASSYSGNYGYTF,TGTGCCAGCAGTTACTCGGGGAACTATGGCTACACCTTC
TRBJ1-2,-,-,TRBV29-1,CSVEKPHPGTLYGYTF,TGCAGCGTTGAGAAGCCCCACCCCGGGACACTCTATGGCTACACCTTC
TRBJ1-1,-,-,TRBV29-1,CSAGGTEAFF,TGCAGCGCCGGGGGCACTGAAGCTTTCTTT
TRBJ2-6,-,-,TRBV11-2,CASSLVVPSGANVLTF,TGTGCCAGCAGCTTAGTTGTCCCCTCTGGGGCCAACGTCCTGACTTTC
TRBJ2-1,-,-,TRBV30,CAWTSGHEQFF,TGTGCCTGGACTAGTGGCCATGAGCAGTTCTTC
TRBJ2-1,-,-,TRBV29-1,CSVELPAPGNEQFF,TGCAGCGTTGAACTCCCAGCCCCGGGCAATGAGCAGTTCTTC
TRBJ2-3,-,-,TRBV6-5,CASSYSKARSTDTQYF,TGTGCCAGCAGTTACTCGAAAGCCAGGAGCACAGATACGCAGTATTTT
TRBJ2-7,-,-,TRBV30,CAWSVGYEQYF,TGTGCCTGGAGTGTTGGGTACGAGCAGTACTTC
TRBJ1-3,-,-,TRBV27,CASKVGLNSGNTIYF,TGTGCCAGCAAGGTGGGGCTTAACTCTGGAAACACCATATATTTT
TRBJ2-1,few,TRBD2,TRBV29-1,CSGALAGVSEQFF,TGCAGCGGGGCCCTAGCGGGAGTCAGTGAGCAGTTCTTC